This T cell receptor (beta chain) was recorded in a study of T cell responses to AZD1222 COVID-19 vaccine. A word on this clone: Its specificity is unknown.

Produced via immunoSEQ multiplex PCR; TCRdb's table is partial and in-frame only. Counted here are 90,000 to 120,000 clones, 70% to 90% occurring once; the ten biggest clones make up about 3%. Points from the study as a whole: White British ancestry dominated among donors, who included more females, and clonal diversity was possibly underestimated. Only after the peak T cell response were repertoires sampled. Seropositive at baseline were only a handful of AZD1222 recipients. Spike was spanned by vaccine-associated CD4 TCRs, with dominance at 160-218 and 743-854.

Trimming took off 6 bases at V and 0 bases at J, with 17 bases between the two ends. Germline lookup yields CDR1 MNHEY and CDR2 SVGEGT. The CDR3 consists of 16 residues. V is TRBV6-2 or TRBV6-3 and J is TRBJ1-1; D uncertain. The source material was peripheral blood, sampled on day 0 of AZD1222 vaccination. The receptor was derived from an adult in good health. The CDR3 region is CASSPVRARLNTEAFF. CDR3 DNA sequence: TGTGCCAGCAGCCCCGTTCGGGCCCGCTTGAACACTGAAGCTTTCTTT.